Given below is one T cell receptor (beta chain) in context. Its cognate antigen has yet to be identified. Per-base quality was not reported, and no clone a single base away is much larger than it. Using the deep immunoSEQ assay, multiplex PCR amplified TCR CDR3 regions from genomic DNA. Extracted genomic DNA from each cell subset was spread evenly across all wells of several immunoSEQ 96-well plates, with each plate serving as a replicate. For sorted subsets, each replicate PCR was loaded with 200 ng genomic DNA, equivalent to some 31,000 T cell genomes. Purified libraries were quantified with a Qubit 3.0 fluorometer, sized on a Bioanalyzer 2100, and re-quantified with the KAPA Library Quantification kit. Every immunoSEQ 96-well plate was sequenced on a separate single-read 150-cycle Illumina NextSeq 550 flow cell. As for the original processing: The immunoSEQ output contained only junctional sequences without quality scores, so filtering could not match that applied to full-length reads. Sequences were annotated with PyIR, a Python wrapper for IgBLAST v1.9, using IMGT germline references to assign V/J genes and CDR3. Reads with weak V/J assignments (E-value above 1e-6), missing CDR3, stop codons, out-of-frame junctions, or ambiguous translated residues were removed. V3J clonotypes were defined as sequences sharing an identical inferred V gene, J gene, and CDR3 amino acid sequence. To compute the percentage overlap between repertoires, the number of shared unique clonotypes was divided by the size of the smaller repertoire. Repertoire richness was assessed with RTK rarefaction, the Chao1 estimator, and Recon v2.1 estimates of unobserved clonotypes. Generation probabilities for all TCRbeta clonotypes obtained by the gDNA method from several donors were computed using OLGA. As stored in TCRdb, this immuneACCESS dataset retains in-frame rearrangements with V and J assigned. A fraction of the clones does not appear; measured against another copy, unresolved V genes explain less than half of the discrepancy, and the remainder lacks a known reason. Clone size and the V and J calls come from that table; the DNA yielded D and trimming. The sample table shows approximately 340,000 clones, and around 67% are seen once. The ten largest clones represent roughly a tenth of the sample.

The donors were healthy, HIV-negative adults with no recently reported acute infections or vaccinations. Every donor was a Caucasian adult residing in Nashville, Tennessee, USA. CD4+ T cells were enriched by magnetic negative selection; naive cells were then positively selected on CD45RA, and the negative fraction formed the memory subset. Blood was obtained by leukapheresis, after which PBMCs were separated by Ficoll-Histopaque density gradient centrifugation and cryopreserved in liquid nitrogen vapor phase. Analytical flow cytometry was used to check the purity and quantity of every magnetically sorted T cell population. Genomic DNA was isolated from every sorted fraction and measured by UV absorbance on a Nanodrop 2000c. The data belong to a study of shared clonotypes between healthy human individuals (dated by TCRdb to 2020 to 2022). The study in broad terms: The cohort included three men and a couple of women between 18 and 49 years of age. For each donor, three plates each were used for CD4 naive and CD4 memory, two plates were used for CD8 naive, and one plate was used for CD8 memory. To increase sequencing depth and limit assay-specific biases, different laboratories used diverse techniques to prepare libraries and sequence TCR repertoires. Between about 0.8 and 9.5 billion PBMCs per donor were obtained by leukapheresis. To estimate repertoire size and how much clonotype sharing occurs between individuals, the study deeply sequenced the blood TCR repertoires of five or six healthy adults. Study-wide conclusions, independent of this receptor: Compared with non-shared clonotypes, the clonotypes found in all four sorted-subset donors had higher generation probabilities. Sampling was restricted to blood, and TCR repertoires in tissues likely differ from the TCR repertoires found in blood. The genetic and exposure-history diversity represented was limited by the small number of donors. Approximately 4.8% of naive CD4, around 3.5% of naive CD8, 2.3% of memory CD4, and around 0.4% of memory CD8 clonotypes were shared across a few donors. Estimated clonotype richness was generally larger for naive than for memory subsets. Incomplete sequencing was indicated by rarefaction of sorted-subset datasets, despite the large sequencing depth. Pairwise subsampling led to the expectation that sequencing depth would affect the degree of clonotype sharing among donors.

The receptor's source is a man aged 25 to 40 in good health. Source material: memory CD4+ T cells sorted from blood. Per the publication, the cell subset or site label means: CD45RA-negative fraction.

At the DNA level, the sequence is TGTGCCAGCAGCGCGGGAGAACCAGGGGACGTCCTGACTTTC. Translation gives CASSAGEPGDVLTF. The rearrangement combines TRBV9 with TRBJ2-6; the D call could be TRBD1 or TRBD2, with each sharing 6 bases. Sequences SGDLS (CDR1) and YYNGEE (CDR2) are obtained from the germline V gene. The germline ends are 15 bases apart after V is trimmed by 3 bases and J by 11 bases. There are 14 amino acids in the CDR3, from cysteine to phenylalanine inclusive. Kept here is only the CDR3 DNA, which spans 42 bases and is read in frame from base 1.